This TCR beta chain was recovered during a study of T cells in Graves' hyperthyroidism and ophthalmopathy. There were TCR beta CDR3 regions amplified from RNA transcripts. TCR CDR3 regions were first amplified by RT-PCR with HTBI primers. MiXCR, run by TCRdb on the multiplex PCR reads, gives a single entry per CDR3 protein. The table lists 750,000 to 900,000 distinct CDR3 sequences, 38% of them singletons, with roughly 8.3% in the top ten. This clonotype appeared a few times. V lost 4 bases and J lost 11, with 20 bases in between. The CDR3 runs to 15 residues. This sequence originates from a man younger than 30 with Graves' hyperthyroidism. The chain joins TRBV12-3 or TRBV12-4 to TRBJ1-4; D is uncertain. What was sequenced was blood. In DNA form, the CDR3 reads TGTGCCAGCAGTTCCCCCGCGACCCGGCCAGACAAACTGTTTTTT. It codes for CASSSPATRPDKLFF.